Listed here are 29 T cell receptor beta chains from one sample, sequenced in a study of neurological immune-mediated disorders (dated by TCRdb to between 2017 and 2020). Library prep was done by 5' RACE. The sample was run on an Illumina HiSeq 2500. TCRdb cleaned the public reads at Q25 with fastp, built clones with MiXCR and kept in-frame beta chains. Each CDR3 protein appears once, grouped with its most common genes and DNA. A total of 35,000 to 45,000 distinct CDR3 sequences appear in this sample, approximately 14% of them only once. 25% to 30% of the sample is held by the ten biggest clonotypes. Sequencing used PBMCs. These receptors were obtained from a woman between 45 and 65 years old with HTLV-1-associated myelopathy (HAM/TSP).

This clonotype was seen repeatedly, ten times or more. V and J are TRBV25-1 and TRBJ1-2; D is perhaps TRBD1 (5 bases). Germline-derived CDR1 and CDR2 are MGHDK and SYGVNS. The V end was cut by 4 bases, the J end by 7 bases, with 13 bases between. CDR3 length: 13 amino acids. Here the CDR3 reads CASSVGTGAGYTF. CDR3 bases: TGTGCCAGCAGTGTGGGGACTGGGGCTGGCTACACCTTC.

This clonotype occurred many times. This chain joins TRBV20-1 and TRBJ1-1; maybe TRBD1 (6 bases). The CDR3 totals 14 residues. Trimming took off 7 bases at V and 3 bases at J, with 18 bases between the two ends. The germline V gene encodes CDR1 DFQATT and CDR2 SNEGSKA (reference sequence). The CDR3 DNA is TGCAGTGGCGACTACCGGGGGGGGCACACTGAAGCTTTCTTT. Its protein product is CSGDYRGGHTEAFF.

Ten or more counts support this clonotype. The rearrangement joins TRBV12-3 or TRBV12-4 to TRBJ2-3; D is perhaps TRBD2 (5 bases). V was clipped by 4 bases and J by 4 bases, with 18 bases between them. The CDR3 sequence is 16 residues long. The CDR3: CASSSLRPDGADTQYF. The CDR3 DNA is TGTGCCAGCAGTTCCCTTAGGCCCGACGGGGCAGATACGCAGTATTTT.

This clonotype was seen at least ten times. The chain is built from TRBV7-2 and TRBJ1-2; D is perhaps TRBD1 (5 bases). Per the germline V gene, CDR1 is SGHTA and CDR2 is FQGNSA. Trimming removed 2 bases at V and 4 bases at J, with 14 bases between. The length of the CDR3 is 15 residues. The CDR3: CASSLLGERGYGYTF. CDR3 nucleotides: TGTGCCAGCAGCTTACTAGGGGAAAGGGGCTATGGCTACACCTTC.

This clonotype was found many times. The rearrangement links TRBV6-6 to TRBJ1-2, with TRBD1 matching over 9 bases. CDR1 and CDR2 from the germline V gene are MNHNY and SVGAGI (reference sequence). Trimming took 2 bases from V and 2 from J; bases not matched to a gene: 6. The CDR3 has 16 residues. This CDR3 reads CASSYQTGGDNYGYTF. In DNA, the CDR3 is TGTGCCAGCAGTTACCAGACAGGGGGTGACAACTATGGCTACACCTTC.

This clonotype has at least ten counts. V gene TRBV18 combines with J gene TRBJ1-5, with a tentative D call TRBD1 (6 bases). This CDR3 region has 14 residues. In germline, CDR1 is KGHSH, CDR2 LQKENI. V gave up 6 bases and J gave up 1 base, with 10 bases separating them. The DNA for the CDR3 is TGTGCCAGCTCCGGGGGCGCGAGCAATCAGCCCCAGCATTTT. Protein: CASSGGASNQPQHF. The variable domain in full, completed from reference TRBV18 and TRBJ1-5, reads NAGVMQNPRHLVRRRGQEARLRCSPMKGHSHVYWYRQLPEEGLKFMVYLQKENIIDESGMPKERFSAEFPKEGPSILRIQQVVRGDSAAYFCASSGGASNQPQHFGDGTRLSIL.

Turning to this clonotype: A much larger clone lies one base from this, so it may be a read error. The chain recombines TRBV27 with TRBJ2-3; TRBD2 is a possible D gene (6 bases). This CDR3 contains 16 residues. In germline, CDR1 is MNHEY, CDR2 SMNVEV (reference sequence). CDR3 sequence: CASREGSTLTTNTQYF. The CDR3 nucleotides read TGTGCCAGCAGGGAGGGGTCAACTCTTACCACAAATACGCAGTATTTT.

This clonotype was seen repeatedly, ten times or more. The chain is built from TRBV29-1 and TRBJ2-2; no reliable D call. The ends were cut back, 4 bases at V and 1 base at J, with 10 bases in the middle. The CDR3 is made up of 14 amino acids. The V gene's germline CDR1 is SQVTM and CDR2 ANQGSEA. This CDR3 reads CSVAGRQNTGELFF. As DNA, the CDR3 is TGCAGCGTTGCTGGACGGCAGAACACCGGGGAGCTGTTTTTT.

V gene TRBV27 combines with J gene TRBJ1-3, with D maybe TRBD1 (5 bases). Trimming pared 4 bases from V and 0 bases from J, leaving 10 bases between. Germline V gene data show CDR1 as MNHEY and CDR2 as SMNVEV (reference sequence). This CDR3 has 15 residues. The DNA for the CDR3 is TGTGCCAGCAGTTCCTCAGGGATCTCTGGAAACACCATATATTTT. As protein: CASSSSGISGNTIYF.

The genes are TRBV2 and TRBJ2-2, with D hard to call. Trimming cost V 8 bases and J 7 bases, with 17 bases left between them. The CDR3 is made up of 14 amino acids. CDR1 SNHLY and CDR2 FYNNEI come from the germline V gene. CDR3 nucleotide sequence: TGTGCCAGCCGGCCTCTAGTCCACATCGGGGAGCTGTTTTTT. It encodes CASRPLVHIGELFF.

This clonotype was picked up many times. The rearrangement joins TRBV20-1 to TRBJ2-7; D may correspond to TRBD1 or TRBD2 (5 bases each). Trimming shortened V by 5 bases and J by 0 bases, and 11 bases separated the two germline ends. Germline V CDR1 and CDR2: DFQATT, SNEGSKA (reference sequence). The CDR3 totals 13 residues. The CDR3, as DNA: TGCAGTGCTGGACGGGACGGCTCCTACGAGCAGTACTTC. Encoded protein: CSAGRDGSYEQYF.

This clonotype was recorded many times. The chain couples TRBV15 to TRBJ1-1, with D uncertain. The CDR3 loop spans 14 amino acids. V lost 0 bases and J 5 bases, leaving 10 bases between the germline ends. CDR1 is LNHNV and CDR2 is YYDKDF in the germline V gene (reference sequence). The CDR3 protein is CATSRDSGRTEAFF. In DNA form, the CDR3 reads TGTGCCACCAGCAGAGATTCGGGCAGAACTGAAGCTTTCTTT.

Notes on this clonotype: At one end the junction does not follow the germline gene, possibly because of a read error. The chain employs TRBV9 and TRBJ1-6; D remains ambiguous. This CDR3 region has 13 residues. Looked up from germline, CDR1 is SGDLS and CDR2 is YYNGEE. The CDR3 sequence is CAGSVQRKSPLHF. Written as DNA, the CDR3 is TGTGCCGGCAGCGTACAAAGAAAGTCACCCCTCCACTTT.

This clonotype appeared many times. The rearrangement joins TRBV27 to TRBJ2-1; maybe TRBD1 (5 bases). The V end was cut by 0 bases, the J end by 5 bases, with 14 bases between. Germline lookup yields CDR1 MNHEY and CDR2 SMNVEV (reference sequence). The CDR3 runs to 16 residues. The CDR3 sequence is CASSLSARVRHNEQFF. The CDR3, as DNA: TGTGCCAGCAGTTTATCTGCCAGGGTAAGACACAATGAGCAGTTCTTC.

This clonotype was recorded many times. The chain combines TRBV6-1 with TRBJ2-1; TRBD1 or TRBD2 may be the D gene (5 bases each). V lost 7 bases and J 4 bases, leaving 11 bases between the germline ends. Germline CDR1 and CDR2: MNHNS and SASEGT. CDR3 length equals 13 residues. CDR3 sequence reads: CASMGVPYNEQFF. CDR3 nucleotides: TGTGCCAGCATGGGGGTTCCATACAATGAGCAGTTCTTC.

This clonotype came up many times. The chain carries TRBV5-1 and TRBJ1-1; D not resolved. The CDR3 covers 13 residues. Germline lookup yields CDR1 SGHRS and CDR2 YFSETQ. The V and J ends lost 0 bases and 3 bases respectively, with 6 bases between them. CDR3: CASSLDVDTEAFF. The DNA of the CDR3 is TGCGCCAGCAGCTTGGACGTAGACACTGAAGCTTTCTTT. Supplemented by reference TRBV5-1 and TRBJ1-1, the full variable domain reads KAGVTQTPRYLIKTRGQQVTLSCSPISGHRSVSWYQQTPGQGLQFLFEYFSETQRNKGNFPGRFSGRQFSNSRSEMNVSTLELGDSALYLCASSLDVDTEAFFGQGTRLTVV.

This clonotype was observed at least ten times. The rearrangement joins TRBV5-1 to TRBJ1-6; TRBD1 agrees at 7 bases. J was trimmed by 6 bases and V by 2 bases; bases with no gene match: 5. The germline gives CDR1 SGHRS, CDR2 YFSETQ. This CDR3 region has 15 residues. Written as DNA, the CDR3 is TGCGCCAGCAGCTTAAACAGGGGAAGTAATTCACCCCTCCACTTT. Translation gives CASSLNRGSNSPLHF.

This clonotype was observed at least ten times. V gene TRBV7-2 combines with J gene TRBJ1-1; TRBD1 is a possible D gene (6 bases). The CDR3 is made up of 15 amino acids. Germline-derived CDR1 and CDR2 are SGHTA and FQGNSA. The V gene lost 2 bases and the J gene lost 6 bases, with 16 bases spanning the gap. The CDR3 nucleotides read TGTGCCAGCAGCTTAAGCAGGGCTCAGGGGCCTGAAGCTTTCTTT. Amino acid sequence: CASSLSRAQGPEAFF.

About this clonotype: A much larger clone lies a single base off, so this may be a read error. This chain joins TRBV4-3 and TRBJ2-3; D gene ambiguous. Germline-derived CDR1 and CDR2 are LGHNA and YSLEER. Trimming stripped 6 bases from V and 0 bases from J, with 13 bases between. The CDR3 sequence is 15 residues long. The CDR3 bases are TGCGCCAGCAGACCGGACGGCTCTAGCACAGATACGCAGTATTTT. Protein product: CASRPDGSSTDTQYF.

The table lists this clonotype with many counts. The chain joins TRBV6-5 to TRBJ2-1, with 14 nucleotides matching TRBD2. The V segment lost 4 bases and the J segment 3 bases; nucleotides outside the gene matches: 2. This CDR3 contains 16 residues. Germline CDR1 and CDR2: MNHEY and SVGAGI. The CDR3 DNA follows: TGTGCCAGCAGTTCGGGACTAGCGGGGGTCTACAATGAGCAGTTCTTC. Amino acids: CASSSGLAGVYNEQFF.

This clonotype has a count of ten or more. This chain links TRBV28 with TRBJ2-5, with 9 positions matching TRBD2. Germline CDR1 is MDHEN and CDR2 is SYDVKM. The ends lost 3 bases at V and 5 bases at J; junction bases unmatched: 19. This CDR3 has 19 residues. The CDR3 coding sequence is TGTGCCAGCAGTTTGGCCCCGGTACTAGCGGGTCATATAGGGGAGACCCAGTACTTC. This translates into CASSLAPVLAGHIGETQYF.

This clonotype was recorded many times. The V call is TRBV6-2 or TRBV6-3, the J call TRBJ2-3; TRBD2 is a possible D gene (5 bases). The CDR3 has 15 residues. Germline values: CDR1 MNHEY, CDR2 SVGEGT. Trimming took off 1 base at V and 1 base at J, with 9 bases between the two ends. CDR3 DNA: TGTGCCAGCAGTTACTATAGCGCGGGCACAGATACGCAGTATTTT. The encoded protein is CASSYYSAGTDTQYF.

Points on this clonotype: A read error may account for a junction end that differs from germline. The chain joins TRBV7-6 to TRBJ1-4, with D possibly TRBD1 on 5 matching bases. The CDR3 contains 16 residues. The germline CDR1 and CDR2 sequences are SGHVS and FNYEAQ. Here the CDR3 reads CANSHGGGRTNEKLFF. As DNA, the CDR3 is TGTGCCAACAGCCATGGGGGTGGGAGGACTAATGAAAAACTGTTTTTT.

Sample share makes this clonotype medium-sized (0.01 to 0.1%). The chain recombines TRBV5-1 with TRBJ2-6, with D perhaps TRBD1 (6 bases). Germline-derived CDR1 and CDR2 are SGHRS and YFSETQ. The CDR3 extends over 16 amino acids. V gave up 4 bases and J gave up 1 base, with 12 bases separating them. CDR3 DNA: TGCGCCAGCAGCCTTGTTACAGGGTCTGGGGCCAACGTCCTGACTTTC. Encoded protein: CASSLVTGSGANVLTF.

V usage is TRBV5-1 and J usage is TRBJ2-7, with D perhaps matching TRBD2 (7 bases). Trimming left V 0 bases short and J 2 bases short, with 15 bases between. Per germline, CDR1 SGHRS and CDR2 YFSETQ. CDR3 length equals 16 residues. The CDR3 nucleotides are TGCGCCAGCAGCTTGGTCGTTGCGGGGGCCGCCTACGAGCAGTACTTC. Encoded protein: CASSLVVAGAAYEQYF.

This clonotype was seen at least ten times. The rearrangement uses TRBV7-2 and TRBJ2-1; D unresolved. The CDR3 has 16 amino acids. V was shortened by 1 base and J by 0 bases, with 10 bases between the two germline ends. Germline CDR1 reads SGHTA; CDR2 reads FQGNSA. CDR3: CASSLGPKSSYNEQFF. CDR3 nucleotides: TGTGCCAGCAGCTTAGGCCCTAAGAGCTCCTACAATGAGCAGTTCTTC.

This clonotype was recorded at least ten times. This sequence joins TRBV28 and TRBJ2-3; no firm D call. Germline V gene data show CDR1 as MDHEN and CDR2 as SYDVKM. This CDR3 is 13 amino acids long. V lost 3 bases and J lost 7, with 11 bases in between. Here the CDR3 DNA reads TGTGCCAGCAGTTTTTCAGCCTTTAATACGCAGTATTTT. As protein: CASSFSAFNTQYF.

This clonotype was seen repeatedly, ten times or more. This chain joins TRBV7-9 and TRBJ2-1; D perhaps matches TRBD1 (5 bases). Germline V gene sequence: CDR1 SEHNR, CDR2 FQNEAQ (reference sequence). The V and J ends lost 1 base and 8 bases respectively, with 12 bases between them. This CDR3 has 14 amino acids. The CDR3 loop reads CASSLGVWGDEQFF. The CDR3 DNA reads TGTGCCAGCAGCTTAGGGGTTTGGGGCGATGAGCAGTTCTTC.

This clonotype has a single count. The chain is built from TRBV5-6 and TRBJ2-1, with unresolved D. The end of the DNA aligns better with TRBJ2-5, so the J call may be wrong. CDR1 is SGHDT, CDR2 YYEEEE, per germline. This CDR3 region has 13 residues. CDR3 sequence: CASSLYRVGTQYF. The CDR3 DNA follows: TGTGCCAGCAGCTTGTATAGGGTGGGGACCCAGTACTTC.